The 15 T cell receptor beta chains presented below share a single source sample, sequenced in a study of T cells in Graves' hyperthyroidism and ophthalmopathy. TCR beta CDR3 regions were amplified from RNA transcripts. HTBI primers were employed in a first-round RT-PCR of the TCR CDR3. MiXCR, run by TCRdb on the multiplex PCR reads, gives a single entry per CDR3 protein. The repertoire holds a few hundred thousand distinct CDR3 sequences, with 46% as singletons. Sequencing used peripheral blood or thyroid tissue (not recorded which). The receptors were gathered from a woman between 18 and 30 years old with Graves' hyperthyroidism.

This clonotype was counted ten times or more. The gene calls are TRBV11-2 and TRBJ1-1, with no clear D. The germline V gene encodes CDR1 SGHAT and CDR2 FQNNGV. Trimming took 4 bases from V and 1 from J, leaving 10 bases between them. The CDR3 is 14 amino acids. As DNA, the CDR3 is TGTGCCAGCAGCTGGAGCGGACGGAACACTGAAGCTTTCTTT. Protein sequence: CASSWSGRNTEAFF.

This clonotype has ten or more counts. Relative to the germline gene, one junction end is altered; a read error may explain this. J is TRBJ2-5 and V is TRBV6-6; D may match TRBD1 or TRBD2 (5 bases each). The length of the CDR3 is 13 residues. Germline V gives CDR1 MNHNY, CDR2 SVGAGI (reference sequence). The CDR3 sequence: CASTYTGTETQYF. In DNA form, the CDR3 reads TGTGCCAGCACTTACACCGGGACAGAGACCCAGTACTTC.

In this sample, this clonotype turned up many times. V usage is TRBV11-2 and J usage is TRBJ1-2, with D perhaps TRBD1 (6 bases). V dropped 1 base and J dropped 4 bases, with 10 bases sitting between them. The CDR3 is 14 residues long. Per germline, CDR1 SGHAT and CDR2 FQNNGV. CDR3 residues: CASSLATGSYGYTF. In DNA form, the CDR3 reads TGTGCCAGCAGCTTAGCTACAGGGTCCTATGGCTACACCTTC.

The rearrangement joins TRBV10-3 to TRBJ2-5; the match to TRBD1 covers 7 bases. The V segment lost 10 bases and the J segment 4 bases; nucleotides outside the gene matches: 3. Germline lookup yields CDR1 ENHRY and CDR2 SYGVKD. This CDR3 is built from 11 residues. The CDR3 DNA follows: TGTGCCACTCCAGGGGGAGAGACCCAGTACTTC. It translates to CATPGGETQYF.

This clonotype was seen only once. The chain joins TRBV29-1 to TRBJ1-1; no reliable D call. The CDR3 totals 11 residues. With 3 bases removed from V and 6 bases from J, the gap between germline ends came to 8 bases. The germline gives CDR1 SQVTM, CDR2 ANQGSEA. This CDR3 is CSVEDRPEAFF. The CDR3 DNA is TGCAGCGTTGAGGACCGGCCTGAAGCTTTCTTT.

At least ten counts were recorded for this clonotype. The genes are TRBV20-1 and TRBJ1-4; TRBD1 might be the D (5 bases). This CDR3 spans 14 amino acids. Trimming cost V 5 bases and J 4 bases, with 14 bases left between them. The V gene's germline CDR1 is DFQATT and CDR2 SNEGSKA (reference sequence). This CDR3 is CSAFQGKGNEKLFF. CDR3 bases: TGCAGTGCTTTCCAGGGAAAGGGTAATGAAAAACTGTTTTTT.

A remark on this clonotype: A much larger clone is a single base away; this may be a read error. The rearrangement uses TRBV7-2 and TRBJ2-2, with D maybe TRBD2 (5 bases). CDR1 and CDR2 (germline): SGHTA, FQGNSA. The CDR3 covers 14 residues. CDR3 residues: CASSLVLVPGELLF. CDR3 DNA: TGTGCCAGCAGCTTAGTTTTAGTCCCCGGGGAGCTGCTTTTT.

This clonotype was counted at least ten times. The CDR3 DNA is TGTGCCAGCAGCTTGGGACAGCGGGGCTACACCTTC. Amino acid sequence: CASSLGQRGYTF. The J gene is TRBJ1-2, the V gene TRBV11-3; 7 nucleotides align to TRBD1. The CDR3 contains 12 residues. Trimming cost V 3 bases and J 8 bases; bases outside gene matches: 3. The V gene's germline CDR1 is SGHNT and CDR2 YENEEA. The full variable domain, rest sourced from reference TRBV11-3 and TRBJ1-2, is EAGVVQSPRYKIIEKKQPVAFWCNPISGHNTLYWYLQNLGQGPELLIRYENEEAVDDSQLPKDRFSAERLKGVDSTLKIQPAELGDSAVYLCASSLGQRGYTFGSGTRLTVV.

The chain couples TRBV20-1 to TRBJ1-4, with D possibly TRBD1 on 5 matching bases. V shed 5 bases and J shed 8 bases, with 18 bases lying between them. CDR3 size: 14 residues. Germline lookup yields CDR1 DFQATT and CDR2 SNEGSKA (reference sequence). CDR3 DNA sequence: TGCAGTGCTTGCTCGGGGGGTCGCAGCGAAAAACTGTTTTTT. Encoded protein: CSACSGGRSEKLFF.

The gene calls are TRBV29-1 and TRBJ1-2; 9 nucleotides line up with TRBD1. Germline-derived CDR1 and CDR2 are SQVTM and ANQGSEA. V lost 7 bases, J lost 3 bases, and 9 bases stayed unmatched. This CDR3 contains 14 residues. In DNA form, the CDR3 reads TGCAGCGGCCTGACAGGGGGGAAGGACTATGGCTACACCTTC. Translated, it gives CSGLTGGKDYGYTF.

The V gene is TRBV14, the J gene TRBJ1-1; the match to TRBD1 covers 8 bases. The junction had 5 bases not matched to a gene; V was cut back by 2 bases and J by 0 bases. Germline CDR1 reads SGHDN; CDR2 reads FVKESK. The CDR3 is 16 amino acids. The CDR3 protein is CASSQTRTGMNTEAFF. The DNA for the CDR3 is TGTGCCAGCAGCCAAACTCGGACAGGGATGAACACTGAAGCTTTCTTT.

The table lists this clonotype with many counts. V usage is TRBV2 and J usage is TRBJ1-5, with no clear D. Deletions cut 3 bases from V and 1 base from J, with 7 bases between. From germline, CDR1 is SNHLY and CDR2 FYNNEI. The CDR3 spans 14 residues. The CDR3 coding sequence is TGTGCCAGCAGTGAGGCCGCGAGCAATCAGCCCCAGCATTTT. It codes for CASSEAASNQPQHF.

The chain couples TRBV4-2 to TRBJ1-4; TRBD1 matches 7 bases. The germline gives CDR1 LGHNA, CDR2 YNFKEQ. The V and J ends lost 8 bases and 6 bases, in that order; junction bases with no gene match: 3. The CDR3 spans 12 residues. Written as DNA, the CDR3 is TGTGCCAGCGGCGGGACAGATGAAAAACTGTTTTTT. As protein: CASGGTDEKLFF.

With regard to this clonotype: The conserved final phenylalanine or tryptophan is absent from the CDR3, which likely points to a read error. The DNA is left out, because the CDR3 cannot be placed on it with certainty; the CDR3 is given as TCRdb lists it. The chain is built from TRBV20-1 and TRBJ1-1. The germline CDR1 and CDR2 sequences are DFQATT and SNEGSKA (reference sequence). The CDR3 is 10 residues long, counting both termini. CDR3 in amino acids: CSAATPGLAG.

The rearrangement joins TRBV9 to TRBJ2-3; 9 bases match TRBD1. The CDR3 totals 15 residues. Germline CDR1 reads SGDLS; CDR2 reads YYNGEE. Trimming at V came to 3 bases and at J to 3 bases, leaving 5 bases not matched to a gene. CDR3 sequence reads: CASSGPGQGTDTQYF. Here the CDR3 DNA reads TGTGCCAGCAGCGGTCCGGGACAGGGTACAGATACGCAGTATTTT.